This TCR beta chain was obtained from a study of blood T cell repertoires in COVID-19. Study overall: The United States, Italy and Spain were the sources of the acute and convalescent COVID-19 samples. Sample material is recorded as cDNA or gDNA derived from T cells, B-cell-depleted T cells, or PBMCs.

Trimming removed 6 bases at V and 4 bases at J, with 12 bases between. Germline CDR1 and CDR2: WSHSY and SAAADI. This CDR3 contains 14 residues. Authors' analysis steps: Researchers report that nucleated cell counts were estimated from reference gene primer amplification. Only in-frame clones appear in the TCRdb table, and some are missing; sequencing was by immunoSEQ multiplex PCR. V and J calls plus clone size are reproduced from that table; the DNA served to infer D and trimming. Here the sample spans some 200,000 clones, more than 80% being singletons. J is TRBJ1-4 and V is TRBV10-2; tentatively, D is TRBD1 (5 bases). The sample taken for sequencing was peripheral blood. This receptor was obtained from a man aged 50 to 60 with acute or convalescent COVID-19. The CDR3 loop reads CASRAGRFNEKLFF. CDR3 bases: TGCGCCAGCAGGGCGGGACGGTTTAATGAAAAACTGTTTTTT.